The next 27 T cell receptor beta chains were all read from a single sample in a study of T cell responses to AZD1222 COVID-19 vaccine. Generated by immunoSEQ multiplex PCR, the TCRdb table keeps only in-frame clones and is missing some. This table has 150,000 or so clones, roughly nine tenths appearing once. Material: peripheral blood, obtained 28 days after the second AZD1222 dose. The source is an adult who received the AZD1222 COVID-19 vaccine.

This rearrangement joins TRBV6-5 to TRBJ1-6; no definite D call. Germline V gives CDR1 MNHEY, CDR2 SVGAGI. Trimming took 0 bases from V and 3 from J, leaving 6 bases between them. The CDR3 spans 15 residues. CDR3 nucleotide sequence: TGTGCCAGCAGTTACTCGGAAGGCTATAATTCACCCCTCCACTTT. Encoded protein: CASSYSEGYNSPLHF.

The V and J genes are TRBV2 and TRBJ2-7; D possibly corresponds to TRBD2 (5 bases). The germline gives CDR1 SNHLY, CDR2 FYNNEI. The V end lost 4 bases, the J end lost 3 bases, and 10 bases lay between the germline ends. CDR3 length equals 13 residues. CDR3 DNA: TGTGCCAGCAGTGCCACTAGAGGCTACGAGCAGTACTTC. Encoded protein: CASSATRGYEQYF.

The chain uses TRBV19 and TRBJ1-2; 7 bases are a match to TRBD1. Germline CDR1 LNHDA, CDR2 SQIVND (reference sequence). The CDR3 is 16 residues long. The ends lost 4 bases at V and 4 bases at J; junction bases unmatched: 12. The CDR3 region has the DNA TGTGCCAGTAGTACGCTTGGGACAGCCTTTCCCTATGGCTACACCTTC. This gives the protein CASSTLGTAFPYGYTF. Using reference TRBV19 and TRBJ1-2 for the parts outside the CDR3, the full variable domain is DGGITQSPKYLFRKEGQNVTLSCEQNLNHDAMYWYRQDPGQGLRLIYYSQIVNDFQKGDIAEGYSVSREKKESFPLTVTSAQKNPTAFYLCASSTLGTAFPYGYTFGSGTRLTVV.

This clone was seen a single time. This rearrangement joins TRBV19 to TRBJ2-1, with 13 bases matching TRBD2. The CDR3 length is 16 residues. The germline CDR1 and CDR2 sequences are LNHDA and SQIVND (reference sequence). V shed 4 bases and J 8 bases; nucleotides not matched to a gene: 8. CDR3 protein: CASSTGLAGVEDEQFF. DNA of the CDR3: TGTGCCAGTAGTACAGGACTAGCGGGAGTTGAAGATGAGCAGTTCTTC. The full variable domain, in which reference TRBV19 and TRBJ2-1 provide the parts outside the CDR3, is DGGITQSPKYLFRKEGQNVTLSCEQNLNHDAMYWYRQDPGQGLRLIYYSQIVNDFQKGDIAEGYSVSREKKESFPLTVTSAQKNPTAFYLCASSTGLAGVEDEQFFGPGTRLTVL.

CDR3 coding DNA: TGTGCCACCAGCAGTGAGCCGGGACAGGGGGCAGATACGCAGTATTTT. It yields the protein CATSSEPGQGADTQYF. This sequence joins TRBV15 and TRBJ2-3; TRBD1 agrees at 11 bases. Germline trimming cut 3 bases from V and 4 bases from J; bases unmatched to any gene: 6. Germline CDR1 is LNHNV and CDR2 is YYDKDF (reference sequence). The length of the CDR3 is 16 residues.

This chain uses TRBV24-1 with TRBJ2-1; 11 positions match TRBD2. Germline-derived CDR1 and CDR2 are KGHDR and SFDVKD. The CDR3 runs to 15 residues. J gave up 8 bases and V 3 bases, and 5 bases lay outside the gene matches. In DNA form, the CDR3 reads TGTGCCACCAGTGATCCCGGGACTAGCGGCGATGAGCAGTTCTTC. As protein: CATSDPGTSGDEQFF.

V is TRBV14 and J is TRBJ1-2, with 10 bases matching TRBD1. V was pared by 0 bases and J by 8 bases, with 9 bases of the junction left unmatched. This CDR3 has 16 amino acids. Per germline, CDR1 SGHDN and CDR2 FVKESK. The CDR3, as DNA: TGTGCCAGCAGCCAAGATCTTCTCGGACAGGGGGGAGGCTACACCTTC. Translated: CASSQDLLGQGGGYTF.

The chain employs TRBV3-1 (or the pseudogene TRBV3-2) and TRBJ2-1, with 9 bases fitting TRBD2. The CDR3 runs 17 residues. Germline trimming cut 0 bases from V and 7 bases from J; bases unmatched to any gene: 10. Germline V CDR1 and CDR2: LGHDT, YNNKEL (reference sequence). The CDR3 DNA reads TGTGCCAGCAGCCAAGATTTAGGCGGGAGGGGGGAGAATGAGCAGTTCTTC. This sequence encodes CASSQDLGGRGENEQFF.

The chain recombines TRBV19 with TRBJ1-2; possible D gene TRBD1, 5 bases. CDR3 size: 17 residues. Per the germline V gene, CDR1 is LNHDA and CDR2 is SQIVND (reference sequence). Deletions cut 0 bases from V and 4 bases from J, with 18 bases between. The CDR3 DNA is TGTGCCAGTAGTATAGATCAGGGTCCCTCTACGTTCTATGGCTACACCTTC. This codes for CASSIDQGPSTFYGYTF.

The DNA of the CDR3 is TGTGCCAGCAGCTTAAACAAGAACACTGAAGCTTTCTTT. It translates to CASSLNKNTEAFF. The genes are TRBV11-2 and TRBJ1-1; unclear D gene. The V gene's germline CDR1 is SGHAT and CDR2 FQNNGV. CDR3 length equals 13 residues. Trimming removed 2 bases from V and 1 base from J, with 5 bases in between.

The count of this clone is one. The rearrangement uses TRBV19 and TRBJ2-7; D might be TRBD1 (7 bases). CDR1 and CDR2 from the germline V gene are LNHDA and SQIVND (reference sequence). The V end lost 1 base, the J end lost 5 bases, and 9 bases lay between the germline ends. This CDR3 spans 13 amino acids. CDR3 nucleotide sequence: TGTGCCAGTAGTATAGGCAGGGGGGACGAGCAGTACTTC. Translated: CASSIGRGDEQYF.

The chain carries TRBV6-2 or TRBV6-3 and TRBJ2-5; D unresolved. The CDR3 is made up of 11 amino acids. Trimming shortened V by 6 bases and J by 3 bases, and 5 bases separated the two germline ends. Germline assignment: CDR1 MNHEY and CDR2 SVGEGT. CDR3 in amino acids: CASSQKETQYF. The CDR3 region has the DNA TGTGCCAGCAGCCAGAAAGAGACCCAGTACTTC.

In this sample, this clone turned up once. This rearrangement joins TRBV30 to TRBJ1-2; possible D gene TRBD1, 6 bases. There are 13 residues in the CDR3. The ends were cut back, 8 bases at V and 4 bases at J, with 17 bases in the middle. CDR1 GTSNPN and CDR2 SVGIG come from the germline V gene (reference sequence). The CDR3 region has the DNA TGTGCCCTTTTCCTCAGGGGCGTCTATGGCTACACCTTC. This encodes CALFLRGVYGYTF.

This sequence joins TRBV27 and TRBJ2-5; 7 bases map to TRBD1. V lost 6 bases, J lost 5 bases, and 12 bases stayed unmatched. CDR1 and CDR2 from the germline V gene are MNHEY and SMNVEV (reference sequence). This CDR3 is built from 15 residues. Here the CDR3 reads CASRGRDRVTETQYF. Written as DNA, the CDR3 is TGTGCCAGCAGGGGCCGGGACAGAGTGACGGAGACCCAGTACTTC.

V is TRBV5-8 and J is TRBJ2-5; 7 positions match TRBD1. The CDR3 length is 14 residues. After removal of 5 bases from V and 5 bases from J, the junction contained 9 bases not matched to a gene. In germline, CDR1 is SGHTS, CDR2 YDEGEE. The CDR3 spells CASSRRQGRETQYF. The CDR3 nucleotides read TGTGCCAGCAGTAGACGACAGGGTAGGGAGACCCAGTACTTC.

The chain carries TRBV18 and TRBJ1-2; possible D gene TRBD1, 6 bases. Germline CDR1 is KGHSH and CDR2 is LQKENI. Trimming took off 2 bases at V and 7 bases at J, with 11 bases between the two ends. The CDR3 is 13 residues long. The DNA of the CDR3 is TGTGCCAGCTCACCAAGGGGGAAGGGTGGCTACACCTTC. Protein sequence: CASSPRGKGGYTF.

CDR3 protein: CASSLGSGGLSNQPQHF. In nucleotides, the CDR3 is TGTGCCAGCAGCTTAGGCTCGGGGGGGTTGAGCAATCAGCCCCAGCATTTT. The chain recombines TRBV7-8 with TRBJ1-5; a possible D gene is TRBD1 (5 bases). This CDR3 is 17 amino acids long. V was pared by 1 base and J by 1 base, with 14 bases between. CDR1 and CDR2 from the germline V gene are SGHVS and FQNEAQ. The complete variable domain, with remaining parts taken from reference TRBV7-8 and TRBJ1-5, reads GAGVSQSPRYKVAKRGQDVALRCDPISGHVSLFWYQQALGQGPEFLTYFQNEAQLDKSGLPSDRFFAERPEGSVSTLKIQRTQQEDSAVYLCASSLGSGGLSNQPQHFGDGTRLSIL.

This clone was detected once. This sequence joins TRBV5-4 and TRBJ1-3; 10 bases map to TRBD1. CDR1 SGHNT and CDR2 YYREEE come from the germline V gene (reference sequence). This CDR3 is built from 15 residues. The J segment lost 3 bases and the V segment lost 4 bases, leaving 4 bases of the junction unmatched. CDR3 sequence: CASSLTGGVGNTIYF. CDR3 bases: TGTGCCAGCAGCCTGACAGGGGGCGTTGGAAACACCATATATTTT.

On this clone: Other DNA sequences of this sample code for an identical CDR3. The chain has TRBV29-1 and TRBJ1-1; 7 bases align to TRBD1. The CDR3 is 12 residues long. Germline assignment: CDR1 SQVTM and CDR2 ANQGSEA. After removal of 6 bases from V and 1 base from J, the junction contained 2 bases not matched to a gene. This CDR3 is CSVGQPNTEAFF. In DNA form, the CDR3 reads TGCAGCGTGGGACAGCCGAACACTGAAGCTTTCTTT.

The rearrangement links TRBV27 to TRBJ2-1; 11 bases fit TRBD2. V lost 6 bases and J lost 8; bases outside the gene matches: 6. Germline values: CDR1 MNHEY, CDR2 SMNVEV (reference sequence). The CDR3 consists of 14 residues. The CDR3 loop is CASRLRGLADEQFF. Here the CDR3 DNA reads TGTGCCAGCAGGCTCAGGGGACTAGCGGATGAGCAGTTCTTC.

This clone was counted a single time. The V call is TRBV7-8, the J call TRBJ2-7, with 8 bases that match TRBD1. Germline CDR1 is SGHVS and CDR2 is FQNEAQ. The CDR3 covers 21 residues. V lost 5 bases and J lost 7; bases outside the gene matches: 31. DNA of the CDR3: TGTGCCAGCAGCGGGACAGGCAGTTCTTCCCCGCCCTCCCTCCGGCGTTGGGAGCAGTACTTC. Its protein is CASSGTGSSSPPSLRRWEQYF.

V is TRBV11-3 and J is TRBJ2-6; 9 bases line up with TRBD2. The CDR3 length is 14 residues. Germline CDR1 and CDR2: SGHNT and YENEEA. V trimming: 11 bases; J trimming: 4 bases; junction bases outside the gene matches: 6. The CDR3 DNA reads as TGTGCCTCTAGCGGGGAATGGGGGGCCAACGTCCTGACTTTC. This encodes CASSGEWGANVLTF.

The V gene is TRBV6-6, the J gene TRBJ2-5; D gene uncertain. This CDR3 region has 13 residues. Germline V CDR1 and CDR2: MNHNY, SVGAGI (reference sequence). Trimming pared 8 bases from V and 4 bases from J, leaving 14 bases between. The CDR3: CASQGERTETQYF. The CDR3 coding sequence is TGTGCCAGCCAAGGCGAGAGGACAGAGACCCAGTACTTC.

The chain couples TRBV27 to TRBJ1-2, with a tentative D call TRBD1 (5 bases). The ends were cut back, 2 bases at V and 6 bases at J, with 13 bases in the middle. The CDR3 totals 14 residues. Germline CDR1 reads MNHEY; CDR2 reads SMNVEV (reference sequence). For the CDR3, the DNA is TGTGCCAGCAGTTTAAGGGGAATTGGCAATGGCTACACCTTC. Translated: CASSLRGIGNGYTF.

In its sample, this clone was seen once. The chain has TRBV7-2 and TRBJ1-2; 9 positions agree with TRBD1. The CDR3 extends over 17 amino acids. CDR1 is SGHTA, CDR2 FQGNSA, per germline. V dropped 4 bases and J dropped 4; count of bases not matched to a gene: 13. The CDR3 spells CASSSRRQGGLSYGYTF. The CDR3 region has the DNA TGTGCCAGCAGCTCTAGGCGACAGGGGGGGCTTAGCTATGGCTACACCTTC.

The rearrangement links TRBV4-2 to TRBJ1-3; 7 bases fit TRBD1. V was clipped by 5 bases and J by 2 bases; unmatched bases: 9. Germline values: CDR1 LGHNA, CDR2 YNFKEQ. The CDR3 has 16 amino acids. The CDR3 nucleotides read TGTGCCAGCAGCGACATAGGACAGGCGACTGGAAACACCATATATTTT. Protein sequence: CASSDIGQATGNTIYF.

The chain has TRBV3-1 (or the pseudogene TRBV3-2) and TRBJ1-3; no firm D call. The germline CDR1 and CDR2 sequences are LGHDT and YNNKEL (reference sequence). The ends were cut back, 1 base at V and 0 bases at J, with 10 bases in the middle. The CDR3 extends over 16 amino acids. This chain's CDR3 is CASSQGGARSGNTIYF. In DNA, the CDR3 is TGTGCCAGCAGCCAAGGGGGAGCTCGCTCTGGAAACACCATATATTTT.